This T cell receptor (beta chain) was profiled in a study of cytomegalovirus exposure and HLA in healthy donors. Researchers ran the PCR with 60 Vbeta and 13 Jbeta primers. Data came from immunoSEQ multiplex PCR; TCRdb stores just in-frame clones and leaves some out. This table holds approximately 70,000 clones, roughly 79% found once. Sequenced input: PBMCs. This clonotype was obtained from a man aged 50 or older in good health and CMV-seronegative.

The CDR3 coding sequence is TGTGCCAGCAGTGAGGGCTCGCCTCTCAGCAATCAGCCCCAGCATTTT. Protein product: CASSEGSPLSNQPQHF. The chain uses TRBV6-1 and TRBJ1-5; D call uncertain. V gave up 3 bases and J gave up 1 base, with 13 bases separating them. Germline values: CDR1 MNHNS, CDR2 SASEGT. The CDR3 covers 16 residues.